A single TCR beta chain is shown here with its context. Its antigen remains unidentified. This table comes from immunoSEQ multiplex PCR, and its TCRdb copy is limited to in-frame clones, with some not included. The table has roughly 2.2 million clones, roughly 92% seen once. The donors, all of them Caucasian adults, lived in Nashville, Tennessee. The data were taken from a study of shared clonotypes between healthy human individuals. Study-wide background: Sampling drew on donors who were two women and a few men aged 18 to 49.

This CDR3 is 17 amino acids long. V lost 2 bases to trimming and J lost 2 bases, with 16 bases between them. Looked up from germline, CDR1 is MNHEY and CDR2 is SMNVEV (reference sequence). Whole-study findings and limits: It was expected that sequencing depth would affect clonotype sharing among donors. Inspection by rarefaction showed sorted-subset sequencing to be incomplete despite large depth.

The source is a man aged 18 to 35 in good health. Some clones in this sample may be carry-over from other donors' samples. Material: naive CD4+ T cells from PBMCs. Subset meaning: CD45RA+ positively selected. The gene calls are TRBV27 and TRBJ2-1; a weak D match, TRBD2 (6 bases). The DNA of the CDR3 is TGTGCCAGCAGTTTAGGTGGGAGGCGTGGGCCCTACAATGAGCAGTTCTTC. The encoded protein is CASSLGGRRGPYNEQFF.